The source of this T cell receptor beta chain is a study of blood T cell repertoires in COVID-19. This clone was observed a single time. Repertoires were generated with immunoSEQ multiplex PCR, while TCRdb's copy carries only in-frame clones and drops some. The data contain 250,000 to 350,000 clones, around nine tenths of them singletons. The CDR3 sequence is 13 residues long. V was clipped by 8 bases and J by 4 bases, with 12 bases between them. The germline CDR1 and CDR2 sequences are MNHNY and SVGAGI (reference sequence). Sequenced sample: PBMCs or T cells enriched from blood (not recorded which). The J gene is TRBJ1-5, the V gene TRBV6-6; weak D call: TRBD1 (6 bases). The sequence was obtained from a man aged 60 to 69 who had recovered from COVID-19. Here the CDR3 DNA reads TGTGCCAGCCGGACAGAATTTAATCAGCCCCAGCATTTT. It specifies CASRTEFNQPQHF.